The 11 T cell receptor beta chains below were found in one sample sequenced in a study of T-cell reconstitution after alpha-beta-depleted transplantation in children. For TCRbeta, the library was prepared with unique molecular identifiers. TCRdb reprocessed the PCR reads with MiXCR, giving one entry per CDR3 protein. In the table there are some 300,000 distinct CDR3 sequences, 10% of which are singletons. The specimen comprised PBMCs, sampled before TCRalphabeta/CD19-depleted stem cell transplant. The origin of the receptors is a boy under three years old with acute myeloid leukemia, due to receive a stem cell transplant.

The J gene is TRBJ2-7, the V gene TRBV27; no clear D. The CDR3 is made up of 15 amino acids. CDR1 and CDR2 (germline): MNHEY, SMNVEV (reference sequence). V gave up 3 bases and J gave up 6 bases, with 18 bases separating them. This chain's CDR3 is CASSFNPRRALEQYF. CDR3 DNA: TGTGCCAGCAGTTTTAACCCCCGAAGGGCGCTCGAGCAGTACTTC.

Details on this clonotype: The junction departs from the called germline gene at one end, perhaps through a read error. The chain recombines TRBV5-5 with TRBJ2-1; 7 nucleotides agree with TRBD1. The CDR3 runs 16 residues. CDR1 SGHKS and CDR2 YYEKEE come from the germline V gene (reference sequence). Here the CDR3 DNA reads TGTGCCAGCAGCATTGTCGACAGGGACCCATTCAATGAGCATTTCTTC. Its translation is CASSIVDRDPFNEHFF.

This clonotype has ten or more counts. The V gene is TRBV5-1, the J gene TRBJ2-1; D is uncertain. Germline CDR1 reads SGHRS; CDR2 reads YFSETQ. V was clipped by 0 bases and J by 7 bases, with 14 bases between them. The CDR3 consists of 15 residues. This CDR3 is CASSLALAVGNEQFF. CDR3 nucleotide sequence: TGCGCCAGCAGCTTGGCACTGGCAGTAGGGAATGAGCAGTTCTTC.

This clonotype was counted many times. The genes are TRBV28 and TRBJ2-4; 10 bases fit TRBD2. CDR1 and CDR2 (germline): MDHEN, SYDVKM. The CDR3 is 14 residues long. Losses at the gene ends were 5 bases for V and 6 bases for J; bases not matched to a gene: 4. The CDR3: CASSRTSGGNIQYF. As DNA, the CDR3 is TGTGCCAGCAGTAGGACTAGCGGTGGAAACATTCAGTACTTC.

This clonotype was detected many times. The chain employs TRBV29-1 and TRBJ2-1, with D maybe TRBD2 (6 bases). This CDR3 region has 15 residues. Germline V gives CDR1 SQVTM, CDR2 ANQGSEA. V gave up 5 bases and J gave up 4 bases, with 18 bases separating them. The CDR3 nucleotides read TGCAGCGTTCTCATTAGGGGCGCGGGGTACAATGAGCAGTTCTTC. This sequence encodes CSVLIRGAGYNEQFF.

This clonotype was picked up many times. The chain is built from TRBV29-1 and TRBJ2-4; maybe TRBD2 (6 bases). The germline V gene encodes CDR1 SQVTM and CDR2 ANQGSEA. CDR3 length: 13 residues. V was shortened by 4 bases and J by 3 bases, with 10 bases between the two germline ends. CDR3: CSVAPGDKNIQYF. CDR3 DNA: TGCAGCGTTGCCCCGGGGGACAAAAACATTCAGTACTTC.

This clonotype was detected many times. The CDR3 sequence is CASSQATKMLYF. The CDR3 nucleotides are TGCGCCAGCAGCCAAGCTACCAAAATGCTGTACTTC. This chain joins TRBV4-3 and TRBJ2-7; D remains ambiguous. This CDR3 contains 12 residues. CDR1 and CDR2 from the germline V gene are LGHNA and YSLEER. Trimming left V 1 base short and J 12 bases short, with 13 bases between.

This clonotype has more than one count but fewer than ten. The rearrangement joins TRBV5-4 to TRBJ2-2; D is unclear. Germline values: CDR1 SGHNT, CDR2 YYREEE (reference sequence). The germline V and J ends were trimmed by 2 bases and 1 base, with 9 bases remaining between them. This CDR3 contains 15 residues. This CDR3 reads CASSFGLGNTGELFF. CDR3 sequence (DNA): TGTGCCAGCAGCTTCGGTCTCGGGAACACCGGGGAGCTGTTTTTT. Based on the CDR3 plus reference TRBV5-4 and TRBJ2-2, the full variable domain is ETGVTQSPTHLIKTRGQQVTLRCSSQSGHNTVSWYQQALGQGPQFIFQYYREEENGRGNFPPRFSGLQFPNYSSELNVNALELDDSALYLCASSFGLGNTGELFFGEGSRLTVL.

Only a few counts were recorded for this clonotype. This chain uses TRBV4-3 with TRBJ2-5; 8 bases fit TRBD2. The CDR3 spans 14 residues. Per the germline V gene, CDR1 is LGHNA and CDR2 is YSLEER. Trimming removed 2 bases from V and 5 bases from J; junction bases left unmatched: 4. Here the CDR3 reads CASSQFPGGETQYF. In DNA, the CDR3 is TGCGCCAGCAGCCAATTTCCGGGAGGGGAGACCCAGTACTTC.

This clonotype has a count of ten or more. The gene calls are TRBV9 and TRBJ1-3; D remains ambiguous. Looked up from germline, CDR1 is SGDLS and CDR2 is YYNGEE. V lost 1 base to trimming and J lost 0 bases, with 20 bases between them. This CDR3 has 19 residues. The CDR3 DNA reads TGTGCCAGCAGCGTAACCCCTGTTGATGGGTTACGCTCTGGAAACACCATATATTTT. It translates to CASSVTPVDGLRSGNTIYF.

This clonotype has ten or more counts. This sequence joins TRBV28 and TRBJ1-5, with a weak D call TRBD1 (5 bases). The germline V gene has CDR1 MDHEN and CDR2 SYDVKM. The CDR3 has 14 residues. The germline V and J ends were trimmed by 6 bases and 3 bases, with 12 bases remaining between them. Here the CDR3 reads CASSLGGFNQPQHF. The CDR3 DNA sequence: TGTGCCAGCAGCCTCGGGGGTTTCAATCAGCCCCAGCATTTT.